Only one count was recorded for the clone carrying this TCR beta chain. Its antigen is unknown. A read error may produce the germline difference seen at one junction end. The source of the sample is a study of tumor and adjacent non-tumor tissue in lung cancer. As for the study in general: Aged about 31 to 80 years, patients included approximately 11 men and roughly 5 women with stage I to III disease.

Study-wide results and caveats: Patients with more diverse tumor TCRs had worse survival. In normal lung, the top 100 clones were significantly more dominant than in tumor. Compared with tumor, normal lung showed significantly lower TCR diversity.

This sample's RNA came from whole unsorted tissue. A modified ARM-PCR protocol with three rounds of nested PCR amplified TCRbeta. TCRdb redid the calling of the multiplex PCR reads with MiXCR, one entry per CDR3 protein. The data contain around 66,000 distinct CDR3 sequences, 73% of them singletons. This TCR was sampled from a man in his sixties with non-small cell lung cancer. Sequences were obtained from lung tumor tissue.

In DNA, the CDR3 is TGTGCCAGCTGTTACGGTGCAGGACAGGTTTACGAGCAATACTTC. Protein sequence: CASCYGAGQVYEQYF. The chain links TRBV6-5 to TRBJ2-7; 7 positions match TRBD1. The CDR3 sequence is 15 residues long. Germline assignment: CDR1 MNHEY and CDR2 SVGAGI.